This T cell receptor beta chain is from a study of cytomegalovirus exposure and HLA in healthy donors. Overall study context: From approximately 170 million T cells, an earlier analysis saw 117 million unique TCR beta sequences. Counted in an early data release were 65 million to 100 million unique TCRs from HLA-typed donors.

Study conclusions and caveats: TCR beta V- and J-gene trimming, according to a later analysis, was linked to a missense DCLRE1C variant.

Germline CDR1 reads LNHDA; CDR2 reads SQIVND (reference sequence). The CDR3 runs 13 residues. Trimming took off 6 bases at V and 3 bases at J, with 9 bases between the two ends. Comment on this clone: Antigen unknown.

The PCR used 60 Vbeta and 13 Jbeta primers. The repertoire was sequenced with immunoSEQ multiplex PCR; TCRdb's copy has only in-frame clones and lacks some. The data contain around 93,000 clones, approximately 80% of them seen just once; the ten biggest clones take up more than 3%. Donors sampled were nominally healthy, though unrecorded immune exposures were likely. The V and J genes are TRBV19 and TRBJ2-1; possible D gene TRBD2, 5 bases. This sequence originates from a man in his thirties or forties in good health and CMV-seropositive. Sequenced sample: PBMCs. CDR3 sequence: CASSRTRYNEQFF. Written as DNA, the CDR3 is TGTGCCAGTAGCAGGACTCGCTACAATGAGCAGTTCTTC.